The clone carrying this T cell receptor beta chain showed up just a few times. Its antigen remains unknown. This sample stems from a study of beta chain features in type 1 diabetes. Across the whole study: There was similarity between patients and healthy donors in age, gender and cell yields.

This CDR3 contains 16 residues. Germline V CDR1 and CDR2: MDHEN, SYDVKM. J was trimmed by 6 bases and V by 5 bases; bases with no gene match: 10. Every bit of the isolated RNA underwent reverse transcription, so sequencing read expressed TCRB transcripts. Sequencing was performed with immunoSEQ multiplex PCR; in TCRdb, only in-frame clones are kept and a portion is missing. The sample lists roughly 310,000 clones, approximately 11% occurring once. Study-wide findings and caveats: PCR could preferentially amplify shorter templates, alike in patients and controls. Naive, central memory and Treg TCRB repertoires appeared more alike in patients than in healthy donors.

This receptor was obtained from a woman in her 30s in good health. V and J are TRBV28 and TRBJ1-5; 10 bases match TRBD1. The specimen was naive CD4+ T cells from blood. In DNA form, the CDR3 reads TGTGCCAGCAGTCATATGGGGAGGGACAGGGGTCAGCCCCAGCATTTT. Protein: CASSHMGRDRGQPQHF.